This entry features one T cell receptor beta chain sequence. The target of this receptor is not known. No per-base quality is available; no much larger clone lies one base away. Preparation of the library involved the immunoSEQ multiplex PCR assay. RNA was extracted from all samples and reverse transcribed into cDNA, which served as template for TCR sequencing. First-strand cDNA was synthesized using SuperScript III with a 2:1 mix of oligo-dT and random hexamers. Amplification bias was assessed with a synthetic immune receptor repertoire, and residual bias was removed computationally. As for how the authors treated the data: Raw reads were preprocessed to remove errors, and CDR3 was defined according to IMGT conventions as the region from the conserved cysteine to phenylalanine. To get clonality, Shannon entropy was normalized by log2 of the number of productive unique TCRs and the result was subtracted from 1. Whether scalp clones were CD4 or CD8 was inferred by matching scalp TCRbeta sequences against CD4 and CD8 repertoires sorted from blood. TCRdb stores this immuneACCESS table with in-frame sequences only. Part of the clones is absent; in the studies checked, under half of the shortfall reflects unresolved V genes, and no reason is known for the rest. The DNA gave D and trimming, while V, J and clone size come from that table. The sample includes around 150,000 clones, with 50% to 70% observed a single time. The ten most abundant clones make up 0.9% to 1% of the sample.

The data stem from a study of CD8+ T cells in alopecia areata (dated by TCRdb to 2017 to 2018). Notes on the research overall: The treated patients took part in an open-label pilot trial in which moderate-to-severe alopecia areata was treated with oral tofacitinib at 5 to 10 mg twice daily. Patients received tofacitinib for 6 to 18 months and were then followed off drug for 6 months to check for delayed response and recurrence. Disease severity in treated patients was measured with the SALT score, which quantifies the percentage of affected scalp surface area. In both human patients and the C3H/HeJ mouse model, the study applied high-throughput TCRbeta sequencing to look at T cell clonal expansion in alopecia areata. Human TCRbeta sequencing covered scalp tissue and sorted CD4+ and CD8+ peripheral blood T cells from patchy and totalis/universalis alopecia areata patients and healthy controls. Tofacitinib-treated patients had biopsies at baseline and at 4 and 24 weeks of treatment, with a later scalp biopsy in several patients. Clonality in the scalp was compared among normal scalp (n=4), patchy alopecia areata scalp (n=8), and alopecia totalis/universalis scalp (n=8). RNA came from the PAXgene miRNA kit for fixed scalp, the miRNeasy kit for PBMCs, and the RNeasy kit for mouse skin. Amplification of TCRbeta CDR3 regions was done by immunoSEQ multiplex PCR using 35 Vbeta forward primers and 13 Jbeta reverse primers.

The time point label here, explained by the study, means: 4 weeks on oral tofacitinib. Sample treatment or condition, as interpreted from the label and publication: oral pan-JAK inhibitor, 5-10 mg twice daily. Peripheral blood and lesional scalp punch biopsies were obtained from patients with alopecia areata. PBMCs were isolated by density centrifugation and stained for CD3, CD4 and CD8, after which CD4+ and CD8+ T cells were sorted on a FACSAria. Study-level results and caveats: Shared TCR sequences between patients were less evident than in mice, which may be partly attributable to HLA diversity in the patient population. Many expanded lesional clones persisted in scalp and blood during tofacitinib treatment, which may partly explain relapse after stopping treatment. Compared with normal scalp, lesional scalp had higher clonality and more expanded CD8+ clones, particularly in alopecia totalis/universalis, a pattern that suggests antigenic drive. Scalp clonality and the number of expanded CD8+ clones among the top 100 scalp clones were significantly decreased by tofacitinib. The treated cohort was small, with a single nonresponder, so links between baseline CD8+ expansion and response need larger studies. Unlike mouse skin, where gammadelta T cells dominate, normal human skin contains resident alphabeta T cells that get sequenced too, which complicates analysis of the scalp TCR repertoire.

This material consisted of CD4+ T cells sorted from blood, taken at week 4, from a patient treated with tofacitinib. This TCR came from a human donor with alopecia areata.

The encoded CDR3 is CAWSPTPGELFF. The nucleotide sequence reads TGTGCCTGGAGTCCTACACCCGGGGAGCTGTTTTTT. Recombination linked TRBV30 to TRBJ2-2; no D gene call is confident. Via the germline V gene (reference sequence), CDR1 is GTSNPN and CDR2 SVGIG. CDR3 length: 12 amino acids, cysteine to phenylalanine. Just CDR3 DNA is preserved here, 36 bases in frame from base 1. Trimming costs V 2 bases and J 6 bases, and their ends lie 7 bases apart.